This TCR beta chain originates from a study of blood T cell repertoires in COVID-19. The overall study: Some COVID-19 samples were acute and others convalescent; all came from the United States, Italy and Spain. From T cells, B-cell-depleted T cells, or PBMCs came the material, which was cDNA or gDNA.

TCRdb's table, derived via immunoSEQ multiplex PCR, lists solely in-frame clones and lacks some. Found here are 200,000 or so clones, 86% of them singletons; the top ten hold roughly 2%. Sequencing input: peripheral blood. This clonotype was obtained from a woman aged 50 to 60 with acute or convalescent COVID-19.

The DNA for the CDR3 is TGTGCCAGCAGGGTCCCGGGGGTAAGAAACGAGCAGTACTTC. The encoded protein is CASRVPGVRNEQYF. The chain combines TRBV6-5 with TRBJ2-7; D is perhaps TRBD2 (6 bases). V was shortened by 6 bases and J by 5 bases, with 17 bases between the two germline ends. The germline CDR1 and CDR2 sequences are MNHEY and SVGAGI. CDR3 size: 14 residues.